This note documents a single T cell receptor beta chain sequence. This specimen comes from a study of shared T cell receptors in the human thymus. Clones were read by immunoSEQ multiplex PCR, and TCRdb kept only the in-frame ones, dropping some. The sample yields 700,000 to 750,000 clones, roughly 88% seen once. Looked up from germline, CDR1 is MNHEY and CDR2 is SMNVEV (reference sequence). CDR3 size: 15 residues. Trimming removed 6 bases from V and 0 bases from J, with 12 bases in between. These data were likewise used in another study, on human thymus T cells.

The origin of this receptor is a girl less than two years old with a congenital heart defect. The material sequenced was thymocytes. The rearrangement links TRBV27 to TRBJ2-1, with D perhaps matching TRBD2 (5 bases). CDR3 sequence (DNA): TGTGCCAGCAGAGCCCGGGATAGCTCCTACAATGAGCAGTTCTTC. It codes for CASRARDSSYNEQFF.